The clone carrying this T cell receptor (beta chain) was seen more than once but under ten times. The antigen is not known. CDR3 length: 12 residues. Trimming pared 8 bases from V and 0 bases from J, leaving 8 bases between. Germline V lookup: CDR1 LNHNV, CDR2 YYDKDF (reference sequence). Researchers ran the PCR with 60 Vbeta and 13 Jbeta primers. Clones were sequenced by immunoSEQ multiplex PCR, and TCRdb holds only the in-frame ones, with some missing. Among roughly 180,000 clones listed, roughly a tenth were seen once. The data stem from a study of cytomegalovirus exposure and HLA in healthy donors. As for the study in general: In an early release, HLA-typed donors contributed approximately 82 million unique TCR sequences. Study-level results: Indistinguishable V segments such as TRBV6-2 and TRBV6-3 were excluded. The authors later found most CMV-associated TCR beta chains appeared HLA-restricted.

Sequences were obtained from PBMCs. V is TRBV15 and J is TRBJ2-7; perhaps TRBD1 as D (6 bases). The TCR comes from a woman aged 25 to 45 in good health and CMV-seropositive. DNA for the CDR3: TGTGCCACCGGGACATCCTCCTACGAGCAGTACTTC. It encodes CATGTSSYEQYF.